This entry features one TCR beta chain sequence. It lacks a known antigen. Base qualities are not provided; no much larger clone lies one nucleotide away. This entry comes from a study of cytomegalovirus exposure and HLA in healthy donors (dated by TCRdb to about 2017). Turning to the overall study: An earlier analysis of some 600 of the donors reported 276 Gb of sequence data and about 120 million unique TCR beta sequences obtained from about 180 million T cells. About five DR-DQ haplotypes were handled as single units for association and clustering, since linkage in the cohort was strong. A separate validation cohort of 100 to 150 different subjects was used in addition to the roughly 720-subject first cohort. The aim of the study was to test whether cataloging public T cell receptors could identify signatures of past pathogen exposure. Among about 390 genotyped donors of the cohort, an average of approximately 230,000 unique TCR beta nucleotide sequences were sequenced per donor, 15% to 20% of them non-productive. To decide whether each TCR beta V gene segment behaved as functional or pseudogenic, an earlier analysis of 587 of the donors relied on high-throughput TCR beta sequencing. All discovery cohort repertoires had been generated using a single sequencing platform. Among the approximately 400 genotyped donors, about 85% belonged to the genetic ancestry cluster associated with self-reported Caucasian donors. The number of typed donors differed by locus: roughly 629-640 for A, B, C, DRB1 and DQB1; approximately 530 for DQA1; approximately 610 for DPA1; and 400 to 480 for DPB1. In a later genetic analysis, genome-wide SNP genotypes for about 65% of the roughly 700 donors were used, and that subset was treated as a discovery cohort. Both class I and class II loci were covered by HLA typing, at four-digit resolution. The study profiled the T cell repertoires of hundreds of subjects by immunosequencing and related them to cytomegalovirus serostatus. Rather than using new phenotypic data, the later analysis identified candidate immune exposures from TCR beta sequences and from how often those sequences occurred across donors. To predict cytomegalovirus infection status, the study brought together high-throughput TCR immunosequencing, statistical association of individual TCRs with disease status, and machine learning. An early release covering 500 to 750 HLA-typed donors comprised about 290 gigabases of sequencing data and around 86 million unique TCR sequences. A later analysis re-analyzed previously published TCR beta repertoires from hundreds of donors and added high-resolution HLA genotyping to study TCR occurrence patterns. Donor age, sex, ethnicity and CMV serostatus were collected together with the repertoire data. Study-wide findings and limitations: Compared with equally common non-associated chains, HLA-associated TCR beta chains in a later analysis were more clonally expanded and had lower generation probabilities. The study listed 170 or so TCR beta chains as associated with cytomegalovirus. A further reported finding was that TCR beta sequences accurately predicted the HLA-A and HLA-B alleles for most subjects in the first cohort. Because the 87-base-pair reads could not distinguish some IMGT-functional V segments, including TRBV6-2 and TRBV6-3, those segments were excluded. In vitro tests confirmed that a few of the cytomegalovirus-associated TCR beta chains recognize cytomegalovirus antigens. Roughly uniform sequencing depth across donors was assumed in presence/absence analyses, although this assumption may not hold. In a later analysis, TCR association rates were found to vary across HLA loci, with the most associated TCRs seen for DRB1 alleles and the fewest for HLA-C alleles. A later analysis found that most CMV-associated TCR beta chains appeared HLA-restricted, with HLA associations seemingly driven largely by CMV exposure. Compared with the approximately 670-donor mean, donors in an Asian-associated ancestry cluster had fewer N-insertions in productive TCRs, according to a later genetic analysis. At a false discovery rate of 0.05, a later analysis linked about 16,000 TCR beta sequences to specific HLA alleles. In this cohort, only TCR beta chains were sequenced, and detectable features were limited by the absence of alpha or paired-chain data. It was suggested by the authors that the approach could potentially be generalized to other disease states and immunological phenotypes. The classifier was reported to diagnose cytomegalovirus status with high specificity and sensitivity in both the original and validation cohorts. Because HLA typing was missing for some donors at each locus, association tests included only the typed subset. Over 15 rarely observed V segments, including chromosome 9 orphons, were excluded from the earlier analysis of some 590 of the donors because counts were too low. Immune exposure information for the cohort was limited to CMV serostatus. Correlated functional status among segregating V segments might be attributable to linkage disequilibrium, but an unknown experimental factor could not be ruled out. An earlier analysis of approximately 590 of the donors showed that most TCR beta V segments appeared in productive rearrangements either about 87% or about 30% of the time, which broadly matched IMGT annotations. When HLA alleles, especially DR and DQ, strongly co-occurred, attributing TCR associations to individual alleles was difficult. Across donors, most TCR sequences were observed very rarely, whereas some public TCRs were present in many individuals. In a later analysis, several top co-occurrence clusters were reported to appear linked to parvovirus B19, influenza, CMV and Epstein-Barr virus. An association between a missense DCLRE1C variant and V-gene and J-gene trimming of TCR beta chains was found in a later genetic analysis and replicated in an independent cohort. A group of highly shared sequence variants was considered likely to be a technical artifact of the sequencing pipeline.

Library method: the immunoSEQ multiplex PCR assay. The multiplex PCR relied on a mix of 60 forward primers for TCR Vbeta segments and 13 reverse primers for TCR Jbeta segments. The CDR3 region of rearranged TCR beta genes was amplified from genomic DNA with a multiplex PCR assay. On the Illumina HiSeq System, the amplified TCR beta libraries were sequenced as 87-base-pair reads. As for how the authors treated the data: In a later analysis, tens of millions of unique TCR beta chains were counted across the 500 to 700 repertoires, and approximately 11 million of these chains were shared by at least two donors. Raw reads were error-corrected and collapsed into unique sequences by a nearest-neighbor algorithm in which closely related sequences were merged to remove PCR and sequencing errors. V, D and J gene segments were assigned by aligning CDR3 sequences to IMGT reference sequences. Each retained sequence needed at least a six-nucleotide match to both a V gene segment and a J gene segment. A rearrangement was called productive if the CDR3 had no stop codons and remained in frame with V and J, and every other rearrangement was called non-productive. Following IMGT convention, CDR3 was defined as the stretch from the second conserved V-encoded cysteine up to the conserved J-encoded phenylalanine. The earlier analysis of more than 450 of the donors excluded sequences that lacked an unambiguous match to a single V gene segment. In an earlier analysis of a few hundred of the donors, V segments were called functional above 56.7% productive rearrangements and were called segregating when the between-donor standard deviation exceeded 5%. A statistical classification framework was developed to diagnose cytomegalovirus status using the catalog of TCR beta chain sequences. V and J gene assignment, in a later analysis, came from comparing TCR nucleotide sequences with IMGT/GENE-DB human TR gene sequences. The TCRdist pipeline was used in a later analysis to assign CDR3 sequences and most-parsimonious VDJ recombination scenarios. In a later analysis, each TCR beta chain was defined by its CDR3 amino acid sequence together with its V-gene family, and reads lacking a unique V-gene family were excluded. As a way to deal with suspected cross-contamination and a sequencing artifact, a later analysis dropped approximately 590 nucleotide sequences that were highly shared and had low generation probability. For each public chain, a later analysis derived a clonal expansion index from normalized ranks of inferred template counts within each repertoire. Generation probabilities in a later analysis came from a VDJ recombination model fitted to out-of-frame rearrangements, and those results were checked against IGoR. Hypergeometric tests were used in a later analysis to score TCR-TCR, TCR-HLA and TCR-CMV co-occurrence, with a repertoire-size bias correction applied to the TCR pairs. False discovery rates were estimated in a later analysis by permuting HLA or CMV assignments 20 times. In a later analysis, co-occurring TCRs were grouped using DBSCAN, and TCRdist sequence similarity was added for clustering within HLA-allele-positive subsets. Co-occurrence clustering excluded repertoires with fewer than 30,000 or more than 120,000 public chains, plus five with anomalous nucleotide sharing. This immuneACCESS table, as held by TCRdb, lists in-frame sequences with V and J called but not all clones. Of the missing ones, under half trace to an unresolved V gene in checked studies; the others have no known cause. V, J and clone size are taken as reported in that table, and D and trimming were inferred from the DNA itself. Here the sample has about 120,000 clones; around three quarters occur a single time. The top ten hold 1.5% to 2% of the sample.

The cohort was made up of hundreds of healthy bone marrow donors. Cohort members were all nominally healthy when sampled, although unrecorded immune exposures were likely present. The donor tested CMV seronegative and was one of the 352 seronegative cohort members. Each donor provided a peripheral blood sample, and peripheral blood mononuclear cells were used for TCR beta sequencing. The Qiagen DNeasy Blood Extraction Kit was used to extract genomic DNA from the blood cell samples. The CDR3 sequence holds 13 residues, the cysteine and phenylalanine included. The CDR3 DNA has 39 bases and is translated from base 1. V loses 6 bases, J loses 0 bases, and the germline ends lie 7 bases apart. The germline V gene specifies WSHSY as CDR1 and SAAADI as CDR2.

The V gene is TRBV10-2 and the J gene is TRBJ2-3, with TRBD2 as a weak D call on 5 bases. The sample taken for sequencing was PBMCs. The sequence came from a man aged 18-30 years in good health and CMV-seronegative. The CDR3 reads CASRSGSTDTQYF. The DNA is as follows: TGCGCCAGCAGGAGCGGAAGCACAGATACGCAGTATTTT.